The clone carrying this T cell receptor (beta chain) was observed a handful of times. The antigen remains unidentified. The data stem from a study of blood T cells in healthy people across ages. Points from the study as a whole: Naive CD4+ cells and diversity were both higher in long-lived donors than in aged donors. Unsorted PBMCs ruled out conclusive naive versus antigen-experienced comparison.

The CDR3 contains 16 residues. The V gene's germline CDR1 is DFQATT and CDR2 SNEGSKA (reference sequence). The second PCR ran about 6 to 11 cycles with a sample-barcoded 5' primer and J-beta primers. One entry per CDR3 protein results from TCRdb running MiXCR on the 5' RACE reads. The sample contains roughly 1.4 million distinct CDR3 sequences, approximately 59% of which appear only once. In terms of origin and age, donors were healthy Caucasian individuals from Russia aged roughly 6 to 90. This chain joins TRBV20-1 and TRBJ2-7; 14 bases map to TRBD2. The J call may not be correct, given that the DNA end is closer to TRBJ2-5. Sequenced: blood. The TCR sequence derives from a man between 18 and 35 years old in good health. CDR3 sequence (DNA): TGCAGTGCTAGAAGCGGACTAGCGGGAGGTTGGGAGACCCAGTACTTC. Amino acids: CSARSGLAGGWETQYF.